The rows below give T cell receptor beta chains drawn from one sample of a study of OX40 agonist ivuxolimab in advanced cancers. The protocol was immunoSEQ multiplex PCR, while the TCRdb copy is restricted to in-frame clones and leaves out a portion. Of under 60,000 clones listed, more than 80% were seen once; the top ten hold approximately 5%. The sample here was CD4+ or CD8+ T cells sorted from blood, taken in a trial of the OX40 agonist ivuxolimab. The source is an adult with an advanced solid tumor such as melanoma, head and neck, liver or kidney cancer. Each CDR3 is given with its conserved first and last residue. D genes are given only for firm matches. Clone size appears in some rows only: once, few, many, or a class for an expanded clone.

CDR3aa: CASSQVRQGNQPQHF; CDR3nt: TGCGCCAGCAGCCAAGTGAGACAGGGAAATCAGCCCCAGCATTTT; j_gene: TRBJ1-5; len: 15; abundance: .; d_gene: TRBD1; v_gene: TRBV4-3
CDR3aa: CASSLAGGTPEAFF; CDR3nt: TGTGCCAGCAGCTTAGCCGGGGGCACACCTGAAGCTTTCTTT; j_gene: TRBJ1-1; len: 14; abundance: .; d_gene: .; v_gene: TRBV7-9
CDR3aa: CASSVEGFTEAFF; CDR3nt: TGTGCCAGCAGCGTAGAAGGATTCACTGAAGCTTTCTTT; j_gene: TRBJ1-1; len: 13; abundance: .; d_gene: .; v_gene: TRBV9
CDR3aa: CASSSGQGRPDTQYF; CDR3nt: TGTGCCAGCAGCTCGGGACAGGGGCGGCCAGATACGCAGTATTTT; j_gene: TRBJ2-3; len: 15; abundance: once; d_gene: TRBD1; v_gene: TRBV5-5
CDR3aa: CASSPTGNQPQHF; CDR3nt: TGTGCCAGCAGTCCGACAGGAAATCAGCCCCAGCATTTT; j_gene: TRBJ1-5; len: 13; abundance: .; d_gene: .; v_gene: TRBV25-1
CDR3aa: CASSRLGGNQPQHF; CDR3nt: TGTGCCAGCAGTCGCCTGGGGGGAAATCAGCCCCAGCATTTT; j_gene: TRBJ1-5; len: 14; abundance: .; d_gene: .; v_gene: TRBV6-5
CDR3aa: CASSPTGVNTEAFF; CDR3nt: TGTGCCAGCAGCCCTACAGGTGTGAACACTGAAGCTTTCTTT; j_gene: TRBJ1-1; len: 14; abundance: .; d_gene: .; v_gene: TRBV6-5
CDR3aa: CASSDLWNQPQHF; CDR3nt: TGTGCCAGCAGTGACCTATGGAATCAGCCCCAGCATTTT; j_gene: TRBJ1-5; len: 13; abundance: .; d_gene: .; v_gene: TRBV6-1
CDR3aa: CASTPRAGGNTIYF; CDR3nt: TGTGCCAGCACCCCCAGGGCAGGCGGAAACACCATATATTTT; j_gene: TRBJ1-3; len: 14; abundance: .; d_gene: .; v_gene: TRBV6-5
CDR3aa: CASSLVQGSVHF; CDR3nt: TGTGCCAGCAGCTTAGTCCAGGGGAGCGTACATTTT; j_gene: TRBJ1-5; len: 12; abundance: .; d_gene: .; v_gene: TRBV7-9
CDR3aa: CASSTTRDGRGTEAFF; CDR3nt: TGTGCCAGTAGTACTACCCGGGACGGGCGGGGCACTGAAGCTTTCTTT; j_gene: TRBJ1-1; len: 16; abundance: .; d_gene: .; v_gene: TRBV19
CDR3aa: CASSLTGGRGYTF; CDR3nt: TGTGCCAGCAGCTTAACAGGGGGCCGGGGCTACACCTTC; j_gene: TRBJ1-2; len: 13; abundance: once; d_gene: TRBD1; v_gene: TRBV7-3
CDR3aa: CASSLYNRREEQYF; CDR3nt: TGTGCCAGCAGTTTGTACAACCGCCGAGAAGAGCAGTACTTC; j_gene: TRBJ2-7; len: 14; abundance: .; d_gene: .; v_gene: TRBV27
CDR3aa: CASSIIGRSGYEQYF; CDR3nt: TGTGCCAGTAGTATCATCGGGAGGAGTGGGTACGAGCAGTACTTC; j_gene: TRBJ2-7; len: 15; abundance: .; d_gene: TRBD2; v_gene: TRBV19
CDR3aa: CASSVRWGTSYEQYF; CDR3nt: TGTGCCAGCAGCGTCAGGTGGGGGACATCCTACGAGCAGTACTTC; j_gene: TRBJ2-7; len: 15; abundance: .; d_gene: .; v_gene: TRBV11-2
CDR3aa: CASSFRTGGTEAFF; CDR3nt: TGTGCCAGCAGTTTCAGGACAGGGGGCACTGAAGCTTTCTTT; j_gene: TRBJ1-1; len: 14; abundance: .; d_gene: TRBD1; v_gene: TRBV6-5
CDR3aa: CASSQDRGAFF; CDR3nt: TGTGCCAGCAGCCAGGATCGCGGGGCTTTCTTT; j_gene: TRBJ1-1; len: 11; abundance: .; d_gene: .; v_gene: TRBV7-2